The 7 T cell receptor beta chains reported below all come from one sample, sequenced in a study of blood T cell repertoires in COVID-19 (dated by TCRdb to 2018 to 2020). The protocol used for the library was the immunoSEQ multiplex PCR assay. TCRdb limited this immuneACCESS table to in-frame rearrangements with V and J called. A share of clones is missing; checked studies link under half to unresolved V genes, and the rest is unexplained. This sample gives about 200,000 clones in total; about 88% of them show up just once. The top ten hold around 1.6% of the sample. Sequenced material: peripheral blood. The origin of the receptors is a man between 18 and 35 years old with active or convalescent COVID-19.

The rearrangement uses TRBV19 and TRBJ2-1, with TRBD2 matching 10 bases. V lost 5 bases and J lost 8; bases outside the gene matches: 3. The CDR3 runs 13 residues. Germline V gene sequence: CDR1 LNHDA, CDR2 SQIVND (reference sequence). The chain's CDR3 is CASSLAGEDEQFF. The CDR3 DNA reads TGTGCCAGTAGTCTAGCGGGAGAAGATGAGCAGTTCTTC.

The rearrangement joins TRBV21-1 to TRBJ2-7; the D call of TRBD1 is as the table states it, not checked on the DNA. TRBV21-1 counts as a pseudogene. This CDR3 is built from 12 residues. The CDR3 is CARRPGNYEQYF. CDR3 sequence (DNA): TGTGCCAGGAGGCCAGGGAACTACGAGCAGTACTTC.

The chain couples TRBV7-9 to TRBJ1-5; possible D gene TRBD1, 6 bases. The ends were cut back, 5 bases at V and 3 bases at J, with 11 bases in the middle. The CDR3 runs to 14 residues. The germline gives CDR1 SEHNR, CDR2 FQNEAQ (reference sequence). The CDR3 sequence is CASSPTGFNQPQHF. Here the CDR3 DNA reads TGTGCCAGCAGCCCCACAGGGTTCAATCAGCCCCAGCATTTT.

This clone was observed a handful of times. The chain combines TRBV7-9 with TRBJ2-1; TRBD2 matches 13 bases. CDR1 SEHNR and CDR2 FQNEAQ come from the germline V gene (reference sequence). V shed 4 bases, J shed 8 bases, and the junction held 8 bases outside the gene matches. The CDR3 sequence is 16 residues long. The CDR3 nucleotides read TGTGCCAGCAGCTCCGGGACTAGCGGGATAATGGATGAGCAGTTCTTC. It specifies CASSSGTSGIMDEQFF.

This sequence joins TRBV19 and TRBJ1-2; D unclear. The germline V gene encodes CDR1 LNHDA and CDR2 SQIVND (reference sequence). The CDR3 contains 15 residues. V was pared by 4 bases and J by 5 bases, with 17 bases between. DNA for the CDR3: TGTGCCAGTAGTACCCGGGGAAGGCCACTATATGGCTACACCTTC. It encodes CASSTRGRPLYGYTF.

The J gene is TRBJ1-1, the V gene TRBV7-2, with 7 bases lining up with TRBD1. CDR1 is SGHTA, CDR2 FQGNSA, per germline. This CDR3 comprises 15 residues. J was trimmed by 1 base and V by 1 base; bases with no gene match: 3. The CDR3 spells CASSLVGTANTEAFF. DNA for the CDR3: TGTGCCAGCAGCTTAGTAGGGACAGCGAACACTGAAGCTTTCTTT. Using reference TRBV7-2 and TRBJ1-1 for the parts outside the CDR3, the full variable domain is GAGVSQSPSNKVTEKGKDVELRCDPISGHTALYWYRQSLGQGLEFLIYFQGNSAPDKSGLPSDRFSAERTGGSVSTLTIQRTQQEDSAVYLCASSLVGTANTEAFFGQGTRLTVV.

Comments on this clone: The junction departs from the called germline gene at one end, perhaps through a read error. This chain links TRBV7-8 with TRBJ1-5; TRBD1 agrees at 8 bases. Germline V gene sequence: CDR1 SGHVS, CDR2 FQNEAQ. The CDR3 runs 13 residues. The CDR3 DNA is TGTGCCAGCAGCTTACAGGGGGCTCAGCCTCAGCATTTT. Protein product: CASSLQGAQPQHF.